This record concerns one T cell receptor (beta chain) sequence. Its target is unknown. These data come from a study of cytomegalovirus exposure and HLA in healthy donors. Study-level points and caveats: There were fewer than 200 TCR beta chains listed as cytomegalovirus-associated.

The ends were cut back, 1 base at V and 0 bases at J, with 9 bases in the middle. The CDR3 runs 15 residues. Germline assignment: CDR1 MGHDK and CDR2 SYGVNS. The PCR had 60 Vbeta and 13 Jbeta primers. Original data processing: Later analysis identified 80 million to 85 million unique TCR beta chains, about 10 million shared. Assay: immunoSEQ multiplex PCR; the TCRdb copy retains only in-frame clones and omits some. The V and J calls and clone size come from that table; D and trimming were worked out from the DNA. This sample contains approximately 110,000 clones. This chain links TRBV25-1 with TRBJ1-1; tentatively, D is TRBD1 (6 bases). Sequencing was carried out using PBMCs. The clonotype comes from a middle-aged man in good health and CMV-seropositive. CDR3 sequence: CASSELGGMNTEAFF. The CDR3 nucleotides read TGTGCCAGCAGTGAATTAGGGGGTATGAACACTGAAGCTTTCTTT.